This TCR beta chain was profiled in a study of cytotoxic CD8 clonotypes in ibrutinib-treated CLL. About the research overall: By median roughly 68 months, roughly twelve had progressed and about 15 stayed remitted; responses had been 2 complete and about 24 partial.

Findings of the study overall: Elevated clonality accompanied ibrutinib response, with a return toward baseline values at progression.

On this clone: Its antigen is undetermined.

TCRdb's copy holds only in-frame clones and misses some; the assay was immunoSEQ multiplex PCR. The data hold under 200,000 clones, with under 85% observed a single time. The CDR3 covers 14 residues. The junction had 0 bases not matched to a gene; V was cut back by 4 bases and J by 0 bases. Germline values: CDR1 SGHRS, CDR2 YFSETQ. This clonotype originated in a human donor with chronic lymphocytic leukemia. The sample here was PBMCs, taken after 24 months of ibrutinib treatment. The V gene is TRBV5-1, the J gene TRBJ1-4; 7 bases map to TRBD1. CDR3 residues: CASSGTATNEKLFF. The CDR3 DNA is TGCGCCAGCAGCGGGACAGCAACTAATGAAAAACTGTTTTTT.